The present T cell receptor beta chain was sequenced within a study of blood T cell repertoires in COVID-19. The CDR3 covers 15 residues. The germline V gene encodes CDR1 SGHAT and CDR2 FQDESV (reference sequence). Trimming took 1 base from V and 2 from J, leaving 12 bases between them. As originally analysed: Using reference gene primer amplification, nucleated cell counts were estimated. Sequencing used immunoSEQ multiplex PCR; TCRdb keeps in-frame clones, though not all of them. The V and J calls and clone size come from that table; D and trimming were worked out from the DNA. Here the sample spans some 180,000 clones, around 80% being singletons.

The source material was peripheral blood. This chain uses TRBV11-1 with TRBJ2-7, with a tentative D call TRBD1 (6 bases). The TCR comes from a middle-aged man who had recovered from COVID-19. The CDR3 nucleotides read TGTGCCAGCAGCTTAGACAGGGTTAACACCTACGAGCAGTACTTC. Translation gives CASSLDRVNTYEQYF. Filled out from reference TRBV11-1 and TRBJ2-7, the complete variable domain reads EAEVAQSPRYKITEKSQAVAFWCDPISGHATLYWYRQILGQGPELLVQFQDESVVDDSQLPKDRFSAERLKGVDSTLKIQPAELGDSAMYLCASSLDRVNTYEQYFGPGTRLTVT.